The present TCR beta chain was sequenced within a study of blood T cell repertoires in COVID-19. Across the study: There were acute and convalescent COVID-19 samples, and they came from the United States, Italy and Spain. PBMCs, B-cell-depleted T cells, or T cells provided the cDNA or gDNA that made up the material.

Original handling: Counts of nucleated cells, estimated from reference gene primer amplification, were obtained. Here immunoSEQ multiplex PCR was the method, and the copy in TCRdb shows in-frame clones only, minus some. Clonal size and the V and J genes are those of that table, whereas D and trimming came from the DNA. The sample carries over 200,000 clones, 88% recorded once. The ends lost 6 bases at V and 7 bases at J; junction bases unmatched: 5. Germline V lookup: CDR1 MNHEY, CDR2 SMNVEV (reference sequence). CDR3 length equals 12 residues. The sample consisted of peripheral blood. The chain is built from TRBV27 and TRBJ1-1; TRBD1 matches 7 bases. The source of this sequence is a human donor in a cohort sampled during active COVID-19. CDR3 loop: CASRGQTHEAFF. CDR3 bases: TGTGCCAGCAGGGGACAGACACATGAAGCTTTCTTT.